The 23 T cell receptor beta chains below all came from one sample that was sequenced in a study of blood T cell repertoires in COVID-19. Assay: immunoSEQ multiplex PCR; the TCRdb copy retains only in-frame clones and omits some. Of 300,000 to 400,000 clones listed, 90% are singletons. The sample comprised PBMCs or T cells enriched from blood (not recorded which). Every receptor here comes from a woman aged 30 to 39 who had been exposed to COVID-19.

In DNA, the CDR3 is TGCGCCAGCAGCTCTAGACCCGGAGAGAACTACGAGCAGTACTTC. Translated, it gives CASSSRPGENYEQYF. V usage is TRBV5-1 and J usage is TRBJ2-7; no reliable D call. The germline CDR1 and CDR2 sequences are SGHRS and YFSETQ. The CDR3 is made up of 15 amino acids. Trimming cost V 3 bases and J 3 bases, with 16 bases left between them.

The V gene is TRBV3-1 (or the pseudogene TRBV3-2), the J gene TRBJ2-3, with TRBD2 matching 9 bases. The germline V gene has CDR1 LGHDT and CDR2 YNNKEL (reference sequence). The CDR3 has 22 amino acids. V trimming: 0 bases; J trimming: 0 bases; junction bases outside the gene matches: 19. Written as DNA, the CDR3 is TGTGCCAGCAGCCAAGACTTCCGGCAGAGCGGGGGGCAGAAGTTTAGCACAGATACGCAGTATTTT. Its protein product is CASSQDFRQSGGQKFSTDTQYF.

This chain links TRBV7-6 with TRBJ1-1, with TRBD1 matching over 7 bases. Germline lookup yields CDR1 SGHVS and CDR2 FNYEAQ. The CDR3 covers 19 residues. J was trimmed by 0 bases and V by 5 bases; bases with no gene match: 18. CDR3 coding DNA: TGTGCCAGCAGCCGGGGACAGCCAAAGGGAGAGATTATGAACACTGAAGCTTTCTTT. Amino acids: CASSRGQPKGEIMNTEAFF.

The rearrangement uses TRBV7-6 and TRBJ1-1, with D hard to call. The CDR3 contains 14 residues. V lost 5 bases to trimming and J lost 8 bases, with 18 bases between them. Germline V gives CDR1 SGHVS, CDR2 FNYEAQ. The CDR3 loop reads CASSHPWGGGEAFF. The DNA of the CDR3 is TGTGCCAGCAGCCATCCGTGGGGAGGCGGGGAAGCTTTCTTT.

This chain connects TRBV14 to TRBJ1-6; TRBD1 agrees at 8 bases. CDR3 size: 14 residues. Germline trimming cut 2 bases from V and 7 bases from J; bases unmatched to any gene: 1. CDR1 and CDR2 from the germline V gene are SGHDN and FVKESK. The CDR3 region is CASSQRTGNSPLHF. CDR3 coding DNA: TGTGCCAGCAGCCAACGGACAGGGAATTCACCCCTCCACTTT.

The V call is TRBV7-2, the J call TRBJ2-7, with D maybe TRBD1 (5 bases). Trimming took 5 bases from V and 1 from J, leaving 15 bases between them. The length of the CDR3 is 15 residues. Looked up from germline, CDR1 is SGHTA and CDR2 is FQGNSA. The CDR3 region has the DNA TGTGCCAGCAGCCCCCAGGGTATCGCGTCCTACGAGCAGTACTTC. Translated, it gives CASSPQGIASYEQYF.

The gene calls are TRBV14 and TRBJ2-4, with 11 nucleotides matching TRBD2. The J segment lost 10 bases and the V segment lost 4 bases, leaving 9 bases of the junction unmatched. The CDR3 runs 15 residues. Germline CDR1 SGHDN, CDR2 FVKESK. CDR3 loop: CASSLIAGGLWIQYF. The CDR3 region has the DNA TGTGCCAGCAGCCTAATAGCGGGGGGGCTGTGGATTCAGTACTTC.

V and J are TRBV19 and TRBJ1-6, with D maybe TRBD1 (5 bases). There are 16 residues in the CDR3. V was cut by 5 bases and J by 0 bases, with 11 bases left in between. Germline CDR1 is LNHDA and CDR2 is SQIVND (reference sequence). The DNA for the CDR3 is TGTGCCAGTAGTCCGCGGGGGAGCTCCTATAATTCACCCCTCCACTTT. Translation gives CASSPRGSSYNSPLHF.

The chain uses TRBV6-6 and TRBJ2-7, with 12 bases aligning to TRBD2. The CDR3 runs 17 residues. Germline assignment: CDR1 MNHNY and CDR2 SVGAGI (reference sequence). V trimming: 5 bases; J trimming: 0 bases; junction bases outside the gene matches: 8. This CDR3 is CASSQSSGGAPSYEQYF. The CDR3 coding sequence is TGTGCCAGCAGTCAGTCTAGCGGGGGGGCCCCCTCCTACGAGCAGTACTTC.

The chain is built from TRBV4-2 and TRBJ2-7, with 11 bases matching TRBD2. CDR3 length: 14 residues. J lost 12 bases, V lost 1 base, and 8 bases had no gene match. Germline CDR1 is LGHNA and CDR2 is YNFKEQ. CDR3 in amino acids: CASSQVDSGGVRYF. The DNA of the CDR3 is TGTGCCAGCAGCCAAGTGGATAGCGGGGGGGTTCGGTACTTC.

J is TRBJ1-1 and V is TRBV5-4, with TRBD1 as a possible D gene (5 bases). The CDR3 runs 13 residues. The germline V and J ends were trimmed by 4 bases and 3 bases, with 10 bases remaining between them. Per germline, CDR1 SGHNT and CDR2 YYREEE (reference sequence). CDR3 in DNA: TGTGCCAGCAGCCCCAGGGTGTACACTGAAGCTTTCTTT. This gives the protein CASSPRVYTEAFF. The full variable domain, in which reference TRBV5-4 and TRBJ1-1 provide the parts outside the CDR3, is ETGVTQSPTHLIKTRGQQVTLRCSSQSGHNTVSWYQQALGQGPQFIFQYYREEENGRGNFPPRFSGLQFPNYSSELNVNALELDDSALYLCASSPRVYTEAFFGQGTRLTVV.

The chain combines TRBV3-1 (or the pseudogene TRBV3-2) with TRBJ1-3, with D perhaps matching TRBD1 (5 bases). Germline V lookup: CDR1 LGHDT, CDR2 YNNKEL (reference sequence). The CDR3 consists of 13 residues. The V gene lost 3 bases and the J gene lost 4 bases, with 7 bases spanning the gap. CDR3 region: CASSQGRGNTIYF. In DNA, the CDR3 is TGTGCCAGCAGCCAGGGGCGGGGAAACACCATATATTTT.

The V call is TRBV5-1, the J call TRBJ2-1, with D maybe TRBD1 (5 bases). Trimming cost V 0 bases and J 5 bases, with 9 bases left between them. The CDR3 is 14 amino acids. The germline gives CDR1 SGHRS, CDR2 YFSETQ. CDR3 sequence (DNA): TGCGCCAGCAGCTTGGCACAGGATAACAATGAGCAGTTCTTC. Its translation is CASSLAQDNNEQFF.

This sequence joins TRBV15 and TRBJ2-1; tentatively, D is TRBD1 (6 bases). Trimming cost V 1 base and J 5 bases, with 24 bases left between them. This CDR3 has 19 residues. Germline CDR1 LNHNV, CDR2 YYDKDF (reference sequence). This CDR3 is CATSRGIRGRMKPHNEQFF. The CDR3, as DNA: TGTGCCACCAGCAGAGGGATCAGGGGCCGGATGAAACCCCACAATGAGCAGTTCTTC.

This rearrangement joins TRBV7-6 to TRBJ2-5, with 13 positions matching TRBD2. Germline V gene data show CDR1 as SGHVS and CDR2 as FNYEAQ. The CDR3 is 18 residues long. J lost 5 bases, V lost 5 bases, and 14 bases had no gene match. Here the CDR3 reads CASSPKGGLAGTRETQYF. The CDR3 coding sequence is TGTGCCAGCAGCCCTAAAGGGGGACTAGCGGGGACCCGGGAGACCCAGTACTTC.

V is TRBV19 and J is TRBJ2-5, with 15 bases lining up with TRBD2. Germline trimming cut 5 bases from V and 5 bases from J; bases unmatched to any gene: 6. This CDR3 has 16 residues. From germline, CDR1 is LNHDA and CDR2 SQIVND (reference sequence). CDR3: CASSHGLAGGTETQYF. As DNA, the CDR3 is TGTGCCAGTAGTCATGGACTAGCGGGGGGGACGGAGACCCAGTACTTC.

CDR3 sequence reads: CASSTGGGTEAFF. In nucleotides, the CDR3 is TGTGCCAGCAGTACAGGGGGAGGGACTGAAGCTTTCTTT. The genes are TRBV12-3 or TRBV12-4 and TRBJ1-1; 8 nucleotides align to TRBD1. The length of the CDR3 is 13 residues. Trimming at V came to 5 bases and at J to 5 bases, leaving 4 bases not matched to a gene.

The chain couples TRBV30 to TRBJ1-2; a weak D match, TRBD1 (5 bases). Trimming stripped 0 bases from V and 6 bases from J, with 8 bases between. CDR3 length: 12 amino acids. Germline CDR1 reads GTSNPN; CDR2 reads SVGIG (reference sequence). The CDR3 bases are TGTGCCTGGAGTGTGACAGAAAATGGCTACACCTTC. This codes for CAWSVTENGYTF.

This chain uses TRBV7-2 with TRBJ2-7; 15 nucleotides agree with TRBD2. The trim removed 2 bases at V and 5 bases at J, leaving 4 bases unmatched. The CDR3 is 16 amino acids. In germline, CDR1 is SGHTA, CDR2 FQGNSA. CDR3 amino acids: CASSLFGLAGGNEQYF. The CDR3 DNA reads as TGTGCCAGCAGCTTATTCGGACTAGCGGGGGGGAACGAGCAGTACTTC.

V gene TRBV5-3 combines with J gene TRBJ1-6; TRBD1 aligns across 9 bases. Being an ORF, TRBV5-3 has a function that is uncertain. This CDR3 comprises 17 residues. J was trimmed by 14 bases and V by 2 bases; bases with no gene match: 17. The CDR3 reads CARSLLQGAGKLSALHF. The CDR3 DNA follows: TGTGCCAGAAGCTTACTACAGGGGGCGGGGAAGCTTTCGGCCCTCCACTTT.

The CDR3 nucleotides are TGTGCCAGCAGTCCTAGAACAGGGGGTCGCCAGCCCCAGCATTTT. Protein sequence: CASSPRTGGRQPQHF. V and J are TRBV2 and TRBJ1-5, with 8 bases aligning to TRBD1. The CDR3 totals 15 residues. Germline assignment: CDR1 SNHLY and CDR2 FYNNEI. Losses at the gene ends were 5 bases for V and 7 bases for J; bases not matched to a gene: 10.

A remark on this clone: Other DNA variants within this sample encode the same CDR3. This chain connects TRBV6-5 to TRBJ1-1, with unresolved D. V was shortened by 4 bases and J by 4 bases, with 10 bases between the two germline ends. Germline-derived CDR1 and CDR2 are MNHEY and SVGAGI. The CDR3 extends over 13 amino acids. This CDR3 is CASSSEGSTEAFF. The CDR3 DNA is TGTGCCAGCAGTTCGGAAGGGAGCACTGAAGCTTTCTTT.

The chain has TRBV4-1 and TRBJ2-3; a possible D gene is TRBD2 (5 bases). The length of the CDR3 is 16 residues. V was trimmed by 1 base and J by 0 bases, leaving 11 bases between them. Germline CDR1 is MGHRA and CDR2 is YSYEKL. The CDR3 sequence is CASSQGSGVSTDTQYF. CDR3 DNA: TGCGCCAGCAGCCAAGGCTCCGGGGTGAGCACAGATACGCAGTATTTT.